The TCR beta chain under discussion was sequenced for a study of cytomegalovirus exposure and HLA in healthy donors. Study findings and constraints: The authors listed 150 to 200 TCR beta chains as cytomegalovirus-associated.

The PCR used 60 Vbeta and 13 Jbeta primers. The protocol was immunoSEQ multiplex PCR, while the TCRdb copy is restricted to in-frame clones and leaves out a portion. The table lists approximately 100,000 clones, roughly two thirds of them singletons. Regarding this clone: Antigen specificity is unknown.

Germline V CDR1 and CDR2: SGHRS, YFSETQ. The CDR3 consists of 15 residues. Trimming removed 4 bases from V and 2 bases from J; junction bases left unmatched: 7. The receptor was isolated from a female donor in good health and CMV-seronegative. The chain links TRBV5-1 to TRBJ2-7, with 9 nucleotides matching TRBD2. Sequencing was done on a sample of PBMCs. Here the CDR3 DNA reads TGCGCCAGCAGCCCAAATAGCGGGAGAGCCTACGAGCAGTACTTC. Amino acid sequence: CASSPNSGRAYEQYF.